This T cell receptor (beta chain) originates from a study of blood T cell repertoires in COVID-19. The V gene's germline CDR1 is SGHRS and CDR2 YFSETQ. V was clipped by 0 bases and J by 5 bases, with 10 bases between them. This CDR3 has 14 residues. Under the authors' procedure: Estimated nucleated cell counts came from reference gene primer amplification. Clones were read by immunoSEQ multiplex PCR, and TCRdb kept only the in-frame ones, dropping some. That table furnishes V, J and clone size, whereas the DNA furnished D and trimming. The data show a few hundred thousand clones, roughly 89% seen once.

The TCR was taken from a woman aged 40 to 55 who had recovered from COVID-19. The sample taken for sequencing was peripheral blood. The J gene is TRBJ2-3, the V gene TRBV5-1, with a weak D call TRBD2 (6 bases). CDR3 sequence: CASSLAGGIDTQYF. CDR3 nucleotides: TGCGCCAGCAGCTTGGCCGGGGGTATAGATACGCAGTATTTT. The whole variable domain, filled in from reference TRBV5-1 and TRBJ2-3, reads KAGVTQTPRYLIKTRGQQVTLSCSPISGHRSVSWYQQTPGQGLQFLFEYFSETQRNKGNFPGRFSGRQFSNSRSEMNVSTLELGDSALYLCASSLAGGIDTQYFGPGTRLTVL.